These T cell receptor beta chains were read from a single sample in a study of blood T cell repertoires in COVID-19. Measured with immunoSEQ multiplex PCR; TCRdb has only the in-frame clones, and not every one. The sample holds approximately 150,000 clones; about four fifths are singletons and the top ten take about 2.1%. The sample consisted of peripheral blood. All receptors come from an elderly woman with acute or convalescent COVID-19. Each CDR3 is given with its conserved first and last residue. The D gene is left open where the match is weak. The size of a clone is reported for some rows only, either as once, few or many, or as a class for expanded clones.

>NA|TRBJ1-6|NA|TRBV7-3
CASSPGAGRNSPLHF
TGTGCCAGCAGCCCCGGGGCAGGGAGGAATTCACCCCTCCACTTT
>NA|TRBJ2-1|NA|TRBV4-1
CASSQDVGGSSYNEQFF
TGCGCCAGCAGCCAAGATGTTGGGGGGAGCTCCTACAATGAGCAGTTCTTC
>NA|TRBJ2-5|TRBD2|TRBV4-1
CASSQDLALAGDGETQYF
TGCGCCAGCAGCCAAGATCTGGCACTAGCGGGAGATGGAGAGACCCAGTACTTC
>NA|TRBJ2-7|NA|TRBV6-5
CASSRPGFYEQYF
TGTGCCAGCAGCCGTCCGGGATTCTACGAGCAGTACTTC
>NA|TRBJ1-1|NA|TRBV7-9
CASSSNRVGNTEAFF
TGTGCCAGCAGCTCCAACAGGGTAGGGAACACTGAAGCTTTCTTT
>NA|TRBJ1-5|NA|TRBV5-1
CASSRSVGANQPQHF
TGCGCCAGCAGCCGGAGCGTGGGGGCAAATCAGCCCCAGCATTTT
>NA|TRBJ1-2|TRBD1|TRBV24-1
CATSDPARGHGYTF
TGTGCCACCAGTGACCCCGCCAGGGGGCATGGCTACACCTTC
>NA|TRBJ2-4|TRBD1|TRBV11-2
CASRPREMGQKNIQYF
TGTGCCAGCAGACCTAGGGAGATGGGACAGAAAAACATTCAGTACTTC
>NA|TRBJ2-2|NA|TRBV18
CASSPREGELFF
TGTGCCAGCTCACCGCGAGAGGGGGAGCTGTTTTTT
>once|TRBJ2-1|TRBD2|TRBV11-2
CASSPLGAGYSYNEQFF
TGTGCCAGCAGCCCCCTCGGAGCGGGGTACTCCTACAATGAGCAGTTCTTC
>NA|TRBJ2-5|TRBD2|TRBV6-2/TRBV6-3
CASSPSLQREKFIETQYF
TGTGCCAGCAGTCCCAGCCTTCAGCGGGAGAAGTTCATTGAGACCCAGTACTTC
>NA|TRBJ1-4|NA|TRBV19
CASSDRLTNEKLFF
TGTGCCAGTAGTGACAGACTCACTAATGAAAAACTGTTTTTT
>NA|TRBJ2-1|NA|TRBV19
CASSLPNSVQFF
TGTGCCAGTAGTCTCCCTAATAGCGTGCAGTTCTTC
>NA|TRBJ2-3|TRBD1|TRBV7-2
CASSLAGQGGPFTDTQYF
TGTGCCAGCAGCTTAGCGGGACAGGGCGGACCCTTCACAGATACGCAGTATTTT
>NA|TRBJ1-6|TRBD1|TRBV27
CASSLTPGQPSPLHF
TGTGCCAGCAGTTTAACCCCGGGACAGCCTTCACCCCTCCACTTT
>NA|TRBJ2-2|TRBD2|TRBV19
CASSRLAGVSGELFF
TGTGCCAGTAGTAGACTAGCGGGAGTTTCCGGGGAGCTGTTTTTT
>NA|TRBJ1-2|TRBD1|TRBV23-1
CASSQRAHGQGLYGYTF
TGCGCCAGCAGTCAAAGGGCCCACGGACAGGGCCTCTATGGCTACACCTTC
>NA|TRBJ1-3|TRBD1|TRBV2
CASREDRGGNTIYF
TGTGCCAGCAGGGAAGACAGGGGTGGAAACACCATATATTTT
>NA|TRBJ1-5|TRBD1|TRBV19
CASSTKTGSYNQPQHF
TGTGCCAGTAGTACAAAGACAGGGTCGTACAATCAGCCCCAGCATTTT
>NA|TRBJ1-5|NA|TRBV18
CASSPTGGQGNQPQHF
TGTGCCAGCTCACCCACGGGAGGGCAAGGCAATCAGCCCCAGCATTTT
>few|TRBJ2-1|NA|TRBV20-1
CSASPQGEQFF
TGCAGTGCAAGCCCACAGGGAGAGCAGTTCTTC
>once|TRBJ1-3|NA|TRBV7-2
CASGLVQTSGNTIYF
TGTGCCAGCGGGCTGGTACAGACCTCTGGAAACACCATATATTTT
>NA|TRBJ1-6|TRBD1|TRBV7-2
CASSTTRQGVKSPLHF
TGTGCCAGCAGCACCACACGACAGGGGGTCAAGTCACCCCTCCACTTT
>NA|TRBJ2-3|TRBD2|TRBV9
CASSKEGTRGTDTQYF
TGTGCCAGCAGTAAAGAGGGGACTAGGGGCACAGATACGCAGTATTTT
>NA|TRBJ2-2|NA|TRBV11-3
CASSLGGGTGELFF
TGTGCCAGCAGCTTAGGAGGCGGGACCGGGGAGCTGTTTTTT
>NA|TRBJ2-7|NA|TRBV5-4
CASSLAGEQYF
TGTGCCAGCAGCTTGGCGGGCGAGCAGTACTTC
>NA|TRBJ1-1|NA|TRBV6-6
CASSYRPGEAFF
TGTGCCAGCAGTTACCGCCCGGGTGAAGCTTTCTTT
>NA|TRBJ2-7|TRBD1|TRBV2
CASSARQGAEQYF
TGTGCCAGCAGTGCGCGACAGGGGGCCGAGCAGTACTTC
>NA|TRBJ2-7|NA|TRBV6-6
CASSRAGTYEQYF
TGTGCCAGCAGTCGCGCAGGGACCTACGAGCAGTACTTC
>NA|TRBJ1-1|NA|TRBV29-1
CSVEISDTEAFF
TGCAGCGTTGAAATATCGGACACTGAAGCTTTCTTT
>NA|TRBJ2-7|NA|TRBV5-5
CASGVAGRMTYEQYF
TGTGCCAGCGGAGTCGCGGGACGGATGACCTACGAGCAGTACTTC
>NA|TRBJ2-7|TRBD1|TRBV30
CAWSNPGQGGYEQYF
TGTGCCTGGAGTAACCCGGGACAGGGGGGATACGAGCAGTACTTC
>NA|TRBJ1-4|TRBD1|TRBV2
CASSEARGRRRDEKLFF
TGTGCCAGCAGTGAAGCAAGGGGGCGGAGAAGGGATGAAAAACTGTTTTTT
>NA|TRBJ2-7|TRBD1|TRBV3-1/TRBV3-2
CASSRGTVTYEQYF
TGTGCCAGCAGCCGAGGGACAGTGACATACGAGCAGTACTTC
>NA|TRBJ2-1|NA|TRBV30
CAWSGGSTNEQFF
TGTGCCTGGAGTGGTGGGAGTACGAATGAGCAGTTCTTC
>NA|TRBJ1-5|TRBD1|TRBV19
CASSIGTGEGQPQHF
TGTGCCAGTAGTATAGGGACAGGGGAAGGTCAGCCCCAGCATTTT
>NA|TRBJ2-7|NA|TRBV7-9
CASSLVMGRGATFYEQYF
TGTGCCAGCAGCTTAGTTATGGGCAGGGGGGCCACCTTCTACGAGCAGTACTTC
>NA|TRBJ1-1|NA|TRBV7-2
CASSLQTLGITEAFF
TGTGCCAGCAGCCTACAAACGCTCGGGATCACTGAAGCTTTCTTT
>NA|TRBJ2-2|NA|TRBV10-3
CAIGVGSEIPGTGELFF
TGTGCCATTGGCGTAGGTAGCGAGATACCGGGCACCGGGGAGCTGTTTTTT
>NA|TRBJ2-7|NA|TRBV5-4
CASSPGRGPSSYEQYF
TGTGCCAGCAGCCCTGGGCGGGGGCCAAGCTCCTACGAGCAGTACTTC
>once|TRBJ1-4|NA|TRBV11-2
CASSPGQFNEKLFF
TGTGCCAGCAGTCCCGGACAGTTTAATGAAAAACTGTTTTTT
>NA|TRBJ2-2|TRBD2|TRBV30
CAWSVTGGLSGELFF
TGTGCCTGGAGTGTTACGGGGGGGCTCTCCGGGGAGCTGTTTTTT
>NA|TRBJ2-7|TRBD2|TRBV5-1
CASSTPLAGHEQYF
TGCGCCAGCAGCACCCCGCTAGCGGGCCACGAGCAGTACTTC
>NA|TRBJ2-7|NA|TRBV21-1
CASPGDSYEQYF
TGTGCCAGCCCAGGGGACTCCTACGAGCAGTACTTC
>NA|TRBJ1-5|NA|TRBV19
CASSLYRGSNQPQHF
TGTGCCAGTAGTCTGTATCGCGGGAGCAATCAGCCCCAGCATTTT
>NA|TRBJ2-1|NA|TRBV9
CASSVGGSDNEQFF
TGTGCCAGCAGCGTAGGTGGGAGCGACAATGAGCAGTTCTTC
>NA|TRBJ1-3|NA|TRBV5-4
CASSLFGRGAGNTIYF
TGTGCCAGCAGCTTGTTTGGCAGGGGTGCTGGAAACACCATATATTTT
>NA|TRBJ2-5|NA|TRBV19
CASKPGGFPLETQYF
TGTGCCAGTAAGCCTGGGGGCTTTCCCCTCGAGACCCAGTACTTC
>NA|TRBJ1-1|NA|TRBV28
CASSQIFSEGRLNTEAFF
TGTGCCAGCAGTCAAATATTCTCGGAGGGGAGGCTGAACACTGAAGCTTTCTTT
>NA|TRBJ2-3|TRBD1|TRBV10-3
CATTGQGADTQYF
TGTGCCACCACGGGACAGGGCGCAGATACGCAGTATTTT
>NA|TRBJ2-3|TRBD1|TRBV11-2
CASSPGQRTDTQYF
TGTGCCAGCAGCCCGGGACAGCGCACAGATACGCAGTATTTT
>NA|TRBJ2-3|NA|TRBV7-2
CASSFRFGGIDTQYF
TGTGCCAGCAGCTTCCGATTCGGGGGTATAGATACGCAGTATTTT
>few|TRBJ1-4|NA|TRBV5-4
CASSGAGEEKLFF
TGTGCCAGCAGCGGGGCGGGGGAGGAAAAACTGTTTTTT
>NA|TRBJ1-4|NA|TRBV29-1
CSVEEFDRLGSNEKLFF
TGCAGCGTTGAAGAATTCGACAGATTGGGGTCTAATGAAAAACTGTTTTTT